Listed below are T cell receptor beta chains from one sample, sequenced in a study of T cell clones after liver transplantation. Repertoires were generated with immunoSEQ multiplex PCR, while TCRdb's copy carries only in-frame clones and drops some. This sample carries around 51,000 clones, about 86% of them seen once, and the ten largest clones take around 14%. The specimen comprised CD8+ T cells from blood, sampled 12 months after liver transplant. The receptors shown here come from a human patient who received a liver transplant. T cells may partly derive from the graft donor. The CDR3 runs from the conserved cysteine through the conserved F or W. The D gene is left open where the match is weak. Where a row states a size, it is once, few, many or the class of an expanded clone; other rows omit it.

size	J	V	D	CDR3	DNA
NA	TRBJ1-4	TRBV27	NA	CASSLSAGLGNEKLFF	TGTGCCAGCAGTTTATCGGCCGGGCTCGGTAATGAAAAACTGTTTTTT
NA	TRBJ2-5	TRBV5-4	TRBD2	CASSYGELAGAGETQYF	TGTGCCAGCAGCTACGGGGAACTAGCGGGAGCGGGGGAGACCCAGTACTTC
NA	TRBJ1-1	TRBV14	NA	CASSQDFGPEAFF	TGTGCCAGCAGCCAAGATTTTGGGCCTGAAGCTTTCTTT
medium-sized	TRBJ2-5	TRBV5-4	NA	CASSSNRGTAETQYF	TGTGCCAGCAGCTCAAACCGCGGGACAGCGGAGACCCAGTACTTC
few	TRBJ2-7	TRBV27	NA	CASSMKADYEQYF	TGTGCCAGCAGCATGAAAGCGGATTACGAGCAGTACTTC
NA	TRBJ1-2	TRBV7-9	NA	CASSSEGGSYTF	TGTGCCAGCAGCTCAGAGGGAGGTAGCTACACCTTC
NA	TRBJ2-6	TRBV7-2	NA	CASSLGVGGAGANVLTF	TGTGCCAGCAGCTTGGGCGTAGGGGGAGCCGGGGCCAACGTCCTGACTTTC
NA	TRBJ1-3	TRBV29-1	NA	CSVRSSNTIYF	TGCAGCGTCCGCAGCTCAAACACCATATATTTT
NA	TRBJ2-7	TRBV7-2	NA	CASSLVPVAYEQYF	TGTGCCAGCAGCTTAGTGCCAGTGGCCTACGAGCAGTACTTC
NA	TRBJ2-1	TRBV4-1	TRBD2	CASSPGLGTANEQFF	TGCGCCAGCTCACCGGGACTAGGTACGGCGAATGAGCAGTTCTTC
NA	TRBJ2-5	TRBV19	TRBD1	CATTGGETQYF	TGTGCCACTACAGGGGGAGAGACCCAGTACTTC
NA	TRBJ2-1	TRBV27	TRBD2	CASSLYLAGGYNEQFF	TGTGCCAGCAGTTTATATTTAGCGGGAGGGTACAATGAGCAGTTCTTC
NA	TRBJ2-5	TRBV7-9	TRBD2	CASSSTLAGAGETQYF	TGTGCCAGCAGCTCCACCCTAGCGGGAGCAGGGGAGACCCAGTACTTC
NA	TRBJ2-1	TRBV19	NA	CASSWGSNEQFF	TGTGCCAGTAGTTGGGGGTCAAATGAGCAGTTCTTC
NA	TRBJ2-1	TRBV19	TRBD2	CASSIGLANEQFF	TGTGCCAGTAGTATAGGACTAGCTAATGAGCAGTTCTTC
NA	TRBJ1-4	TRBV6-1	NA	CASSLSDTNEKLFF	TGTGCCAGCAGTTTGTCAGACACTAATGAAAAACTGTTTTTT
NA	TRBJ2-7	TRBV4-1	TRBD1	CASSLQGAGGEQYF	TGCGCCAGCAGCCTACAGGGGGCAGGGGGAGAGCAGTACTTC
NA	TRBJ1-5	TRBV28	NA	CASSFGGSQPQHF	TGTGCCAGCAGTTTTGGGGGGTCTCAGCCCCAGCATTTT
few	TRBJ1-2	TRBV20-1	NA	CSADSYGYTF	TGCAGCGCGGACAGCTATGGCTACACCTTC
NA	TRBJ2-1	TRBV4-3	TRBD1	CASSQDLGFGTGAYNEQFF	TGCGCCAGCAGCCAAGATCTCGGGTTTGGGACAGGGGCCTACAATGAGCAGTTCTTC